This T cell receptor beta chain was documented in a study of human T cells and chemical hapten exposure. For the study at large: Patches with 0.01% DPC went on the upper back, and the tests were read at 6 days. Small pooled library volume differences chiefly drove per-sample TCR yield variation. Study conclusions and caveats: TCRs whose frequency exceeded 1 in 1000 remained the same following DPC sensitization.

TCRdb re-called the RACE reads through MiXCR, storing one row per CDR3 protein. This sample yields more than 300,000 distinct CDR3 sequences, of which more than 4.5% are seen a single time; approximately 2.4% belongs to the top ten. This clonotype was counted at least ten times. The antigen is undetermined. Specified time point: pre-sensitization, week 0. Treatment denoted: therapeutic diphenylcyclopropenone sensitization with weekly scalp DPC. The authors extracted total RNA from unfractionated whole blood. This TCR was recovered from a woman between 45 and 60 years old with alopecia areata. Some clones in this sample may be carry-over from other donors' samples. The starting material was whole blood, obtained in connection with sensitization to the hapten diphenylcyclopropenone (DPC).

CDR3 sequence reads: CASSSRRSGNTIYF. DNA of the CDR3: TGTGCCAGCAGCTCCCGGCGCTCTGGAAACACCATATATTTT. This chain links TRBV7-6 with TRBJ1-3, with D hard to call. In germline, CDR1 is SGHVS, CDR2 FNYEAQ. The CDR3 length is 14 residues. Trimming left V 4 bases short and J 0 bases short, with 7 bases between.